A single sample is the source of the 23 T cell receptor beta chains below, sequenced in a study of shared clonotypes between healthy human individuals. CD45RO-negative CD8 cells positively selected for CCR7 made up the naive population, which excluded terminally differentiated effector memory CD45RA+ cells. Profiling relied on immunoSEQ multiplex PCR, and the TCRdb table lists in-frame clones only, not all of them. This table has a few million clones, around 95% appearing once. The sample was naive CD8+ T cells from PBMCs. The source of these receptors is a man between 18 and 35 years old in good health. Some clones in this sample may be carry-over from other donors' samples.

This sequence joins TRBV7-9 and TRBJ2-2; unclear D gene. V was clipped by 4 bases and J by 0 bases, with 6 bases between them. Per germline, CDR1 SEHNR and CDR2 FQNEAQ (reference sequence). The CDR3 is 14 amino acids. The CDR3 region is CASSSYTNTGELFF. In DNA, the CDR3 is TGTGCCAGCAGCTCATATACGAACACCGGGGAGCTGTTTTTT.

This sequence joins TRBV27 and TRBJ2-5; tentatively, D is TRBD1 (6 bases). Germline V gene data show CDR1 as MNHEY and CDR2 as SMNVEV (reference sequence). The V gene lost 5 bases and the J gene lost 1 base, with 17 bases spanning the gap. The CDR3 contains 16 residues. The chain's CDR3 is CASSTDRTLTQETQYF. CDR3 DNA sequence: TGTGCCAGCAGTACCGACAGGACACTTACCCAAGAGACCCAGTACTTC.

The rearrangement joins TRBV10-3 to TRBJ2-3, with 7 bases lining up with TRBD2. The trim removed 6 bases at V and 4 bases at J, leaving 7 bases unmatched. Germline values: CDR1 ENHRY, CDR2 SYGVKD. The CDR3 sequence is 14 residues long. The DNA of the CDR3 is TGTGCCATCAGCTCTGCGGGAGAGGCAGATACGCAGTATTTT. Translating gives CAISSAGEADTQYF.

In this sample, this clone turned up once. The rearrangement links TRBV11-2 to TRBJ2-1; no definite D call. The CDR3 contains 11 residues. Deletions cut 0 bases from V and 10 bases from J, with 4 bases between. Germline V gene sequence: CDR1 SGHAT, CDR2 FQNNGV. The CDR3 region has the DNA TGTGCCAGCAGCTTAGACCCCGAGCAGTTCTTC. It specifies CASSLDPEQFF.

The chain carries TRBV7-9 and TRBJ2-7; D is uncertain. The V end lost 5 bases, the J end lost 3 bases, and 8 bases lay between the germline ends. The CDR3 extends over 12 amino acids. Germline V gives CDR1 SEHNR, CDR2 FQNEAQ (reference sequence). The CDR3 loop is CASSQPFYEQYF. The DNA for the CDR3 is TGTGCCAGCAGCCAGCCCTTCTACGAGCAGTACTTC.

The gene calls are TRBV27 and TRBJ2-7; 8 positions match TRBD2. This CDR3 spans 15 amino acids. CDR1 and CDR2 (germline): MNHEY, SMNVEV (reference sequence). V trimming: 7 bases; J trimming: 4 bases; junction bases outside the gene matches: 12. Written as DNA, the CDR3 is TGTGCCAGCAAACTAGCGGTAGGACAGTTGTACGAGCAGTACTTC. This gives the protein CASKLAVGQLYEQYF.

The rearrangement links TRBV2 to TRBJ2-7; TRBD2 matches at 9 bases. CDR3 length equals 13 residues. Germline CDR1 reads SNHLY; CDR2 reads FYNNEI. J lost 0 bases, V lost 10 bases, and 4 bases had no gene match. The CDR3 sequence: CAIPSGTSYEQYF. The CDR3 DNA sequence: TGTGCCATTCCTAGCGGGACCTCCTACGAGCAGTACTTC.

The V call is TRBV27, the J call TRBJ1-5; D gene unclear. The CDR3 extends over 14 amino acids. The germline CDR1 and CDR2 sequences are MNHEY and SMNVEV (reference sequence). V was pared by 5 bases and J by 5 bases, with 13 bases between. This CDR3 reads CASSTTSSYQPQHF. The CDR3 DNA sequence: TGTGCCAGCAGTACCACCTCATCCTATCAGCCCCAGCATTTT.

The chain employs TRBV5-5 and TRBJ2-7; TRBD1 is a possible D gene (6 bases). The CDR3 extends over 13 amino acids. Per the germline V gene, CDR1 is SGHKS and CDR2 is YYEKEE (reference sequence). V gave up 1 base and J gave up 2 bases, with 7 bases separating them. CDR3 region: CASSLRQAYEQYF. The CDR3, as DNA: TGTGCCAGCAGCTTGCGACAGGCCTACGAGCAGTACTTC.

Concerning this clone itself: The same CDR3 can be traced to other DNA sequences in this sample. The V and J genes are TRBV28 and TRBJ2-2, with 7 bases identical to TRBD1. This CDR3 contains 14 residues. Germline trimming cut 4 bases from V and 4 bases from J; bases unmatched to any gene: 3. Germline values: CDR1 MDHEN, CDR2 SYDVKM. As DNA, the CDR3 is TGTGCCAGCAGTTCGACAGGGAGCACCGGGGAGCTGTTTTTT. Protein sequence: CASSSTGSTGELFF.

For the CDR3, the DNA is TGTGCCATCAGTGAGGACAAGAATCAGCCCCAGCATTTT. It translates to CAISEDKNQPQHF. V is TRBV10-3 and J is TRBJ1-5; D gene uncertain. Trimming pared 2 bases from V and 4 bases from J, leaving 6 bases between. The CDR3 length is 13 residues. Germline V lookup: CDR1 ENHRY, CDR2 SYGVKD.

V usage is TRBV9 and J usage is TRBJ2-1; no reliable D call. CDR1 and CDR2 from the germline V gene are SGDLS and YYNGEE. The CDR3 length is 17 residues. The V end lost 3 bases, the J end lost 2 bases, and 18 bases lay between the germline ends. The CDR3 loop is CASSGSDVPVTYNEQFF. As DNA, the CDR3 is TGTGCCAGCAGCGGATCGGACGTCCCCGTTACCTACAATGAGCAGTTCTTC.

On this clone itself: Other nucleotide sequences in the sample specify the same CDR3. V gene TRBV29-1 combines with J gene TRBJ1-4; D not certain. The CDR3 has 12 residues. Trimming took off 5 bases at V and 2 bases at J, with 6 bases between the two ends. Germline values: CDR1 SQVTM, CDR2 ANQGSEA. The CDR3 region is CSVYSTNEKLFF. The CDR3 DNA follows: TGCAGCGTTTATTCTACTAATGAAAAACTGTTTTTT.

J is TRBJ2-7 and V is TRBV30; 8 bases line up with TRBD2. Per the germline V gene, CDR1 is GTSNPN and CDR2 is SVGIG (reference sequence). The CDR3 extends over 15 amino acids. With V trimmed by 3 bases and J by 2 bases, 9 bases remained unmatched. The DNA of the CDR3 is TGTGCCTGGAGCGCCTGGCGGGAGGCCGCCTACGAGCAGTACTTC. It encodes CAWSAWREAAYEQYF.

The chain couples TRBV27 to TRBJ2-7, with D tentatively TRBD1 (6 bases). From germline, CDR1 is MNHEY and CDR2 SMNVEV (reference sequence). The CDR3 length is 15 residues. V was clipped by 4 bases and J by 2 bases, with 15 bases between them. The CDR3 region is CASSSGLDSAYEQYF. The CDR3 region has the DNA TGTGCCAGCAGTTCGGGCTTGGACAGCGCCTACGAGCAGTACTTC.

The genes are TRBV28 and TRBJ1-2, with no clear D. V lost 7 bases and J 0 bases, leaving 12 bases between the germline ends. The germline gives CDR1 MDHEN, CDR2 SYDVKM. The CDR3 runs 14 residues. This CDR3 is CASKRTDANYGYTF. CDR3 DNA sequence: TGTGCCAGCAAAAGGACGGATGCTAACTATGGCTACACCTTC.

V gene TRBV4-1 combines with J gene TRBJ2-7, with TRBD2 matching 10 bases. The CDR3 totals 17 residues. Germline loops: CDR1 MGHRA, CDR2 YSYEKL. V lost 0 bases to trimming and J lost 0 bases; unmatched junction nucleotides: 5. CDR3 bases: TGCGCCAGCAGCCAAGATACCCTAGCGGGAGTCTCCTACGAGCAGTACTTC. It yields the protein CASSQDTLAGVSYEQYF.

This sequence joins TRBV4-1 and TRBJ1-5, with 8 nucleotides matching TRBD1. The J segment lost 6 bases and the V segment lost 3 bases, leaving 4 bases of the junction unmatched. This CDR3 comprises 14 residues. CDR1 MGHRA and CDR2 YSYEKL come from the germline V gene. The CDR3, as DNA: TGCGCCAGCAGCCAGCACAGGGGGGGTCAGCCCCAGCATTTT. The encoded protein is CASSQHRGGQPQHF.

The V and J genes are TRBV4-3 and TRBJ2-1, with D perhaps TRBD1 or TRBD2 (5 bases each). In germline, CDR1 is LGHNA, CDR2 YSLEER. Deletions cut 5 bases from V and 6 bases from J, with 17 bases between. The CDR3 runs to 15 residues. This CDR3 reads CASSGRSGTTNEQFF. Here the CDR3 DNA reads TGCGCCAGCAGCGGAAGATCCGGGACCACCAATGAGCAGTTCTTC.

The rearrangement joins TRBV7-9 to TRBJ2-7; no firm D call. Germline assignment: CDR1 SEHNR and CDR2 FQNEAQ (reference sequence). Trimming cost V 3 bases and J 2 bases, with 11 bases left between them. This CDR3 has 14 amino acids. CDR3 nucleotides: TGTGCCAGCAGCTTGGTCCGCCTCCCCTACGAGCAGTACTTC. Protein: CASSLVRLPYEQYF.

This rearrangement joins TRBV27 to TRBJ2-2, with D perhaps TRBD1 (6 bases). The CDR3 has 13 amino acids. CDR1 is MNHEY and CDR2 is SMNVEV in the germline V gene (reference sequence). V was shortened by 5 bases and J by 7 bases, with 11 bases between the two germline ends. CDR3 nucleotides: TGTGCCAGCAGTCCACGACAGGTCGGGGAGCTGTTTTTT. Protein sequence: CASSPRQVGELFF.

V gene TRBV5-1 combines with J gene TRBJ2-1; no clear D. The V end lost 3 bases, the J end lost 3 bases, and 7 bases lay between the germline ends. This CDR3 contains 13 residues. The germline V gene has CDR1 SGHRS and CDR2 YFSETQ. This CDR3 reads CASSWLGYNEQFF. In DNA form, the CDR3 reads TGCGCCAGCAGCTGGCTGGGCTACAATGAGCAGTTCTTC. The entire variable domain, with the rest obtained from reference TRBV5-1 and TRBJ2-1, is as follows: KAGVTQTPRYLIKTRGQQVTLSCSPISGHRSVSWYQQTPGQGLQFLFEYFSETQRNKGNFPGRFSGRQFSNSRSEMNVSTLELGDSALYLCASSWLGYNEQFFGPGTRLTVL.

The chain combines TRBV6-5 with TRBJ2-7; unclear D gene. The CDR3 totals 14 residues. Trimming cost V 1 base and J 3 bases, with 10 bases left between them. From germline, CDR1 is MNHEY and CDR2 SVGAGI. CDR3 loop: CASSYLGLNYEQYF. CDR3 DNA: TGTGCCAGCAGTTACTTGGGCCTAAACTACGAGCAGTACTTC.